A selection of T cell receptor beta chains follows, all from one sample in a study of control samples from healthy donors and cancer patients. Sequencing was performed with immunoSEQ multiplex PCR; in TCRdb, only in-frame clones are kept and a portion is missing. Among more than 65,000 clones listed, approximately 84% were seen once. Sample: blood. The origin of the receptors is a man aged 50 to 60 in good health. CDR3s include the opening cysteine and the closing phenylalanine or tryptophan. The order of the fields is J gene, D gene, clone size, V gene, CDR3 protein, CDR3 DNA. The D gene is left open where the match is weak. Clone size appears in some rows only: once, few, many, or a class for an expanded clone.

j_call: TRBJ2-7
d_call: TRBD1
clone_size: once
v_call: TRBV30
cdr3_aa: CAWSGTGAYEQYF
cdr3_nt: TGTGCCTGGAGTGGGACAGGGGCCTACGAGCAGTACTTC

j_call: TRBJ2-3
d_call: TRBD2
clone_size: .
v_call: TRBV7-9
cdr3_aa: CASSFDLGRASGKADTQYF
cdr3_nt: TGTGCCAGCAGCTTTGATCTTGGCCGTGCTAGCGGGAAGGCAGATACGCAGTATTTT

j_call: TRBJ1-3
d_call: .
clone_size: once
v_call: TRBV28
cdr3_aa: CASSSLWTTGQNSGNTIYF
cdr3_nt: TGTGCCAGCAGTTCTCTCTGGACAACCGGACAGAACTCTGGAAACACCATATATTTT

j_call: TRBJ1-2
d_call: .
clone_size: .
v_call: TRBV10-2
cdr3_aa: CASSDRRQDHGYTF
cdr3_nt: TGCGCCAGCAGTGATCGCCGACAGGATCATGGCTACACCTTC

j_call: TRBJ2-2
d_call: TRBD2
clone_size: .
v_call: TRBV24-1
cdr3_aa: CATSDPGTSGFGALFF
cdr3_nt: TGTGCCACCAGTGATCCCGGGACTAGCGGCTTTGGGGCCCTGTTTTTT

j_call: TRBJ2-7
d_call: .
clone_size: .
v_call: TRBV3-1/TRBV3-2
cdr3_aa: CASSQTTVIGDEQYF
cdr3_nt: TGTGCCAGCAGCCAAACTACGGTCATAGGGGACGAGCAGTACTTC

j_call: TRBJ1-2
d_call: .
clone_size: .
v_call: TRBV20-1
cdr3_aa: CSAHYGYTF
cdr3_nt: TGCAGTGCTCACTATGGCTACACCTTC

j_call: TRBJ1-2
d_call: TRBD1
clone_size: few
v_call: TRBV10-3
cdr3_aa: CAISGLDRGNYGYTF
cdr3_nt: TGTGCCATCAGTGGTCTGGACAGGGGAAACTATGGCTACACCTTC

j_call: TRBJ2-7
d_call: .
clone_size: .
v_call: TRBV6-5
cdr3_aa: CASSYSGRTTYEQYF
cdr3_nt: TGTGCCAGCAGTTACTCGGGGAGGACCACCTACGAGCAGTACTTC

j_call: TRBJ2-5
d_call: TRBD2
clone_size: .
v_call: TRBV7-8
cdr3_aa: CASSTLAGEETQYF
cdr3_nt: TGTGCCAGCAGCACCCTAGCGGGAGAGGAGACCCAGTACTTC

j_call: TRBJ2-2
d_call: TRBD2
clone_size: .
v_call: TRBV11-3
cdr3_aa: CASSLEVLAGGNTGELFF
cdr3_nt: TGTGCCAGCAGCTTAGAGGTCTTAGCGGGAGGGAACACCGGGGAGCTGTTTTTT

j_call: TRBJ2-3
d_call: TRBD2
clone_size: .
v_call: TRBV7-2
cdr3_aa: CASSLIAGGSDTQYF
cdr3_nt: TGTGCCAGCAGCTTAATAGCGGGAGGTTCAGATACGCAGTATTTT

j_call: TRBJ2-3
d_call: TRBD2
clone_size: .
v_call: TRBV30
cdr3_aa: CAWTDPFRTSGGTDTQYF
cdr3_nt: TGTGCCTGGACCGACCCCTTCCGGACTAGCGGGGGCACAGATACGCAGTATTTT

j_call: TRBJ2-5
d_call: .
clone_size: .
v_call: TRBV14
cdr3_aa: CASSQDHGGAQYF
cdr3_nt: TGTGCCAGCAGCCAAGATCATGGAGGGGCCCAGTACTTC

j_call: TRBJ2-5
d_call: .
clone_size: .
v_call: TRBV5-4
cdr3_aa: CASSLGGGETQYF
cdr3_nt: TGTGCCAGCAGCCTAGGGGGGGGCGAGACCCAGTACTTC